The 3 T cell receptor beta chains below all came from one sample that was sequenced in a study of cytomegalovirus exposure and HLA in healthy donors. PCR involved 60 Vbeta and 13 Jbeta primers. TCRdb's copy holds only in-frame clones and misses some; the assay was immunoSEQ multiplex PCR. This table holds about 160,000 clones, approximately 76% found once. The source material was PBMCs. The receptors here all came from a female donor in good health and CMV-seronegative.

The rearrangement links TRBV9 to TRBJ1-4, with D hard to call. V lost 0 bases, J lost 5 bases, and 8 bases lay in between. The germline V gene encodes CDR1 SGDLS and CDR2 YYNGEE. The CDR3 totals 14 residues. The CDR3 DNA sequence: TGTGCCAGCAGCGTAGGAACAGCCAATGAAAAACTGTTTTTT. Encoded protein: CASSVGTANEKLFF.

V is TRBV6-1 and J is TRBJ2-7; the match to TRBD1 covers 7 bases. The CDR3 loop spans 13 amino acids. The ends lost 6 bases at V and 2 bases at J; junction bases unmatched: 4. Germline CDR1 MNHNS, CDR2 SASEGT. CDR3 sequence: CASSKDRTYEQYF. The CDR3 nucleotides read TGTGCCAGCAGCAAGGACAGGACCTACGAGCAGTACTTC.

The chain carries TRBV15 and TRBJ2-3; TRBD2 is a possible D gene (5 bases). Germline-derived CDR1 and CDR2 are LNHNV and YYDKDF (reference sequence). The V and J ends lost 1 base and 4 bases respectively, with 15 bases between them. The CDR3 is made up of 16 amino acids. CDR3 sequence reads: CATSRGLGEGADTQYF. In DNA, the CDR3 is TGTGCCACCAGCAGAGGGTTAGGCGAGGGTGCAGATACGCAGTATTTT.